The 26 T cell receptor beta chains in this list originate from one sample, sequenced in a study of blood T cell repertoires in COVID-19. Assay used: immunoSEQ multiplex PCR; TCRdb lists only in-frame clones, some missing. The table has roughly 110,000 clones, more than 70% seen once. Sequencing was performed on peripheral blood. The receptors stem from a human donor in a cohort sampled during active COVID-19.

The chain employs TRBV13 and TRBJ2-1; D not certain. V was shortened by 1 base and J by 4 bases, with 8 bases between the two germline ends. This CDR3 is built from 14 residues. Germline CDR1 reads PRHDT; CDR2 reads FYEKMQ (reference sequence). CDR3 region: CASSLEARYNEQFF. The CDR3 region has the DNA TGTGCCAGCAGCTTAGAGGCTAGATACAATGAGCAGTTCTTC.

The chain carries TRBV6-6 and TRBJ2-2; weak D call: TRBD1 (5 bases). V lost 6 bases and J 2 bases, leaving 10 bases between the germline ends. CDR3 length: 14 amino acids. In germline, CDR1 is MNHNY, CDR2 SVGAGI (reference sequence). CDR3 nucleotide sequence: TGTGCCAGCAGCGCCAGGGAAAACACCGGGGAGCTGTTTTTT. It specifies CASSARENTGELFF.

The chain combines TRBV4-1 with TRBJ1-2; the D is unclear. Trimming pared 1 base from V and 0 bases from J, leaving 9 bases between. CDR3 length equals 15 residues. Germline V gives CDR1 MGHRA, CDR2 YSYEKL. The CDR3 DNA sequence: TGCGCCAGCAGCCAAGGTGGCCGATCTAACTATGGCTACACCTTC. Encoded protein: CASSQGGRSNYGYTF.

The rearrangement uses TRBV7-3 and TRBJ1-6, with 9 bases aligning to TRBD1. The CDR3 covers 20 residues. With 2 bases clipped from V and 4 bases from J, the junction kept 15 bases outside the gene matches. From germline, CDR1 is SGHTA and CDR2 FQGTGA. CDR3 nucleotide sequence: TGTGCCAGCAGCTTAGGGGGAAACAGGGGGCGAATGGAATATAATTCACCCCTCCACTTT. It yields the protein CASSLGGNRGRMEYNSPLHF.

The V and J genes are TRBV30 and TRBJ1-2, with 7 bases lining up with TRBD1. The germline V gene encodes CDR1 GTSNPN and CDR2 SVGIG (reference sequence). V shed 2 bases, J shed 4 bases, and the junction held 4 bases outside the gene matches. This CDR3 has 13 residues. CDR3 sequence reads: CAWSQGGVYGYTF. CDR3 in DNA: TGTGCCTGGAGTCAGGGGGGCGTCTATGGCTACACCTTC.

J is TRBJ2-7 and V is TRBV30; 7 bases are shared with TRBD1. The CDR3 length is 13 residues. Germline CDR1 reads GTSNPN; CDR2 reads SVGIG (reference sequence). After removal of 4 bases from V and 7 bases from J, the junction contained 10 bases not matched to a gene. The CDR3: CAWTQGVPREQYF. DNA for the CDR3: TGTGCCTGGACTCAGGGGGTGCCTAGGGAGCAGTACTTC.

The V gene is TRBV11-3, the J gene TRBJ2-2, with 12 bases matching TRBD1. The CDR3 loop spans 16 amino acids. CDR1 SGHNT and CDR2 YENEEA come from the germline V gene. Trimming cost V 3 bases and J 7 bases; bases outside gene matches: 6. CDR3 region: CASSFSGTGGHGELFF. In DNA form, the CDR3 reads TGTGCCAGCAGCTTTTCCGGGACAGGGGGCCACGGGGAGCTGTTTTTT.

This clone showed up just once. The V call is TRBV5-1, the J call TRBJ1-1; 7 nucleotides agree with TRBD1. The V gene end was trimmed by 4 bases and the J gene end by 1 base; junction bases not matched to a gene: 10. Germline V gene sequence: CDR1 SGHRS, CDR2 YFSETQ. This CDR3 has 16 amino acids. The CDR3 nucleotides are TGCGCCAGCAGCGCCACGCCTGGGACAGAGAACACTGAAGCTTTCTTT. It translates to CASSATPGTENTEAFF.

V and J are TRBV11-3 and TRBJ2-5; D perhaps matches TRBD2 (6 bases). V was shortened by 5 bases and J by 5 bases, with 18 bases between the two germline ends. From germline, CDR1 is SGHNT and CDR2 YENEEA. The CDR3 is 15 amino acids. This CDR3 is CASSPSYGGWETQYF. CDR3 DNA: TGTGCCAGCAGCCCATCTTACGGAGGGTGGGAGACCCAGTACTTC.

The chain joins TRBV11-1 to TRBJ2-5, with 8 positions matching TRBD2. The junction had 9 bases not matched to a gene; V was cut back by 1 base and J by 5 bases. The CDR3 spans 16 residues. CDR1 is SGHAT, CDR2 FQDESV, per germline (reference sequence). CDR3 sequence (DNA): TGTGCCAGCAGCTTAGTAGGGCGGGAGGAGGGGGAGACCCAGTACTTC. Translation gives CASSLVGREEGETQYF.

This clone appeared once. V gene TRBV10-3 combines with J gene TRBJ1-2; 10 nucleotides line up with TRBD1. V was pared by 6 bases and J by 8 bases, with 12 bases of the junction left unmatched. The CDR3 spans 15 residues. The germline V gene has CDR1 ENHRY and CDR2 SYGVKD. The CDR3 sequence: CAISGTGTGEDGYTF. The DNA for the CDR3 is TGTGCCATCAGCGGGACCGGGACAGGGGAGGACGGCTACACCTTC.

The V gene is TRBV13, the J gene TRBJ2-5; 8 nucleotides match TRBD2. Germline V CDR1 and CDR2: PRHDT, FYEKMQ (reference sequence). The CDR3 sequence is 18 residues long. The V and J ends lost 0 bases and 4 bases, in that order; junction bases with no gene match: 13. This CDR3 is CASSLGSLTSGGVETQYF. CDR3 DNA: TGTGCCAGCAGCTTAGGATCCCTAACTAGCGGTGGGGTAGAGACCCAGTACTTC.

The chain combines TRBV7-7 with TRBJ2-5, with 7 bases lining up with TRBD2. The germline CDR1 and CDR2 sequences are SSHAT and FNYEAQ (reference sequence). The V gene end was trimmed by 0 bases and the J gene end by 6 bases; junction bases not matched to a gene: 4. The CDR3 runs to 14 residues. CDR3 coding DNA: TGTGCCAGCAGCTTAGCGGGAGGGCCTCAGACCCAGTACTTC. This codes for CASSLAGGPQTQYF.

This chain joins TRBV28 and TRBJ2-3; TRBD1 is a possible D gene (6 bases). The V and J ends lost 3 bases and 0 bases respectively, with 19 bases between them. Germline assignment: CDR1 MDHEN and CDR2 SYDVKM. The length of the CDR3 is 18 residues. CDR3 protein: CASSLDSATSRSTDTQYF. CDR3 coding DNA: TGTGCCAGCAGTTTGGACAGCGCAACGTCCCGGAGCACAGATACGCAGTATTTT.

This clone was observed once. The V call is TRBV23-1, the J call TRBJ1-2; D uncertain. TRBV23-1 is assigned to the ORF class and has an uncertain function. This CDR3 spans 14 amino acids. CDR3 amino acids: CVEEEQKANYGYTF. In nucleotides, the CDR3 is TGCGTAGAGGAGGAGCAGAAAGCTAACTATGGCTACACCTTC.

This chain uses TRBV6-2 or TRBV6-3 with TRBJ1-5, with 7 bases lining up with TRBD1. Germline values: CDR1 MNHEY, CDR2 SVGEGT. The trim removed 4 bases at V and 0 bases at J, leaving 6 bases unmatched. This CDR3 has 16 amino acids. CDR3 nucleotide sequence: TGTGCCAGCAGTTCAACTACAGGGGTTAGCAATCAGCCCCAGCATTTT. This gives the protein CASSSTTGVSNQPQHF.

The chain has TRBV12-3 or TRBV12-4 and TRBJ1-1; D unresolved. V shed 3 bases and J shed 5 bases, with 10 bases lying between them. The CDR3 covers 13 residues. The CDR3 protein is CASSFRGNTEAFF. CDR3 in DNA: TGTGCCAGCAGTTTCCGGGGTAATACTGAAGCTTTCTTT.

V is TRBV2 and J is TRBJ2-1, with 9 nucleotides matching TRBD2. Germline V gene lookup returns CDR1 SNHLY and CDR2 FYNNEI. The V and J ends lost 3 bases and 7 bases, in that order; junction bases with no gene match: 16. The length of the CDR3 is 18 residues. Here the CDR3 DNA reads TGTGCCAGCAGTGAGATTTGGGCTAGCGGGATGCAGGGTAATGAGCAGTTCTTC. Translation gives CASSEIWASGMQGNEQFF.

The V and J genes are TRBV3-1 (or the pseudogene TRBV3-2) and TRBJ1-1; D perhaps matches TRBD1 (6 bases). The V end was cut by 1 base, the J end by 1 base, with 7 bases between. This CDR3 is built from 14 residues. Germline V gene data show CDR1 as LGHDT and CDR2 as YNNKEL (reference sequence). CDR3 sequence: CASSQVQGNTEAFF. CDR3 bases: TGTGCCAGCAGCCAAGTACAGGGGAACACTGAAGCTTTCTTT.

With regard to this clone: Within the sample, other DNA sequences also encode this same CDR3. This chain uses TRBV4-1 with TRBJ2-2; 7 nucleotides align to TRBD1. The CDR3 covers 14 residues. Germline CDR1 and CDR2: MGHRA and YSYEKL. V lost 2 bases, J lost 5 bases, and 2 bases stayed unmatched. The CDR3 nucleotides are TGCGCCAGCAGCCAAAGACAGGGAACCGGGGAGCTGTTTTTT. Its translation: CASSQRQGTGELFF.

The V gene is TRBV18, the J gene TRBJ2-5; maybe TRBD2 (5 bases). The CDR3 runs to 14 residues. Trimming shortened V by 2 bases and J by 5 bases, and 12 bases separated the two germline ends. In germline, CDR1 is KGHSH, CDR2 LQKENI. The CDR3 loop reads CASSPISGEETQYF. The DNA of the CDR3 is TGTGCCAGCTCACCAATCAGTGGGGAGGAGACCCAGTACTTC.

This clone came up once. The rearrangement joins TRBV29-1 to TRBJ2-5; D is ambiguous. The germline V gene has CDR1 SQVTM and CDR2 ANQGSEA. The CDR3 extends over 13 amino acids. Trimming pared 4 bases from V and 0 bases from J, leaving 9 bases between. The CDR3 DNA reads as TGCAGCGTTGTTGGCGGCGACCAAGAGACCCAGTACTTC. This sequence encodes CSVVGGDQETQYF.

This clone was counted a few times. CDR3 residues: CSVPGLWSSYNEQFF. CDR3 bases: TGCAGCGTACCCGGACTCTGGAGTTCCTACAATGAGCAGTTCTTC. This sequence joins TRBV29-1 and TRBJ2-1; D may be TRBD2 (5 bases). This CDR3 is built from 15 residues. V dropped 6 bases and J dropped 1 base, with 16 bases sitting between them. Germline CDR1 and CDR2: SQVTM and ANQGSEA.

The V and J genes are TRBV4-3 and TRBJ2-1; weak D call: TRBD1 (6 bases). V was clipped by 6 bases and J by 8 bases, with 26 bases between them. Germline CDR1 reads LGHNA; CDR2 reads YSLEER. This CDR3 has 17 amino acids. Written as DNA, the CDR3 is TGCGCCAGCAGTCCAACTCGGGCAGGGACACCAAACGATGAGCAGTTCTTC. As protein: CASSPTRAGTPNDEQFF.

V gene TRBV15 combines with J gene TRBJ2-6; possibly TRBD1 for D (6 bases). Between the trimmed V and J ends, which lost 0 bases and 2 bases, there was a span of 11 bases. Germline V CDR1 and CDR2: LNHNV, YYDKDF (reference sequence). This CDR3 comprises 17 residues. The CDR3 region is CATSRDNRETGANVLTF. CDR3 nucleotide sequence: TGTGCCACCAGCAGAGATAACAGGGAGACTGGGGCCAACGTCCTGACTTTC.

The genes are TRBV7-9 and TRBJ1-2; possibly TRBD1 for D (6 bases). This CDR3 is built from 16 residues. V shed 0 bases and J shed 4 bases, with 15 bases lying between them. Germline lookup yields CDR1 SEHNR and CDR2 FQNEAQ (reference sequence). The CDR3 DNA reads TGTGCCAGCAGCTTAGCCGAAGGGGGGGGAGCCTATGGCTACACCTTC. This encodes CASSLAEGGGAYGYTF.